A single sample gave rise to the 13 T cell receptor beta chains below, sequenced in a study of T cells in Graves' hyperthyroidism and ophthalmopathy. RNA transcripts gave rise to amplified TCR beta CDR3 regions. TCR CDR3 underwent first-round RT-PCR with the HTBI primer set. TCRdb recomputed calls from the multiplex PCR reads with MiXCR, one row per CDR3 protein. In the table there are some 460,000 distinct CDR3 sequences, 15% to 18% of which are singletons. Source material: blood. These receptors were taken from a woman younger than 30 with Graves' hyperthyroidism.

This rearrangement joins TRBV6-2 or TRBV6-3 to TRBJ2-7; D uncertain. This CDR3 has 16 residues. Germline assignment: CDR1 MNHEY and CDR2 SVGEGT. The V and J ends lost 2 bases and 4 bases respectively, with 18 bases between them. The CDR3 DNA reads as TGTGCCAGCAGTTACGGGCCTCCAGGCAGGCCATACGAGCAGTACTTC. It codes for CASSYGPPGRPYEQYF.

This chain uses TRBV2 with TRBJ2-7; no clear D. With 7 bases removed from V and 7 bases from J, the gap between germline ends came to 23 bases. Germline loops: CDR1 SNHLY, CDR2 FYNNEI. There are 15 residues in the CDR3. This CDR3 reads CASTRTGRSLEEQYF. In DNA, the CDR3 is TGTGCCAGCACCCGAACCGGACGGAGCCTAGAGGAGCAGTACTTC.

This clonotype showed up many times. Here the CDR3 reads CAQGRASYNEQFF. CDR3 nucleotide sequence: TGCGCCCAGGGCAGGGCGTCCTACAATGAGCAGTTCTTC. The chain is built from TRBV5-1 and TRBJ2-1; D might be TRBD1 (5 bases). The germline CDR1 and CDR2 sequences are SGHRS and YFSETQ. V lost 10 bases, J lost 1 base, and 12 bases lay in between. CDR3 length equals 13 residues. Filled out from reference TRBV5-1 and TRBJ2-1, the complete variable domain reads KAGVTQTPRYLIKTRGQQVTLSCSPISGHRSVSWYQQTPGQGLQFLFEYFSETQRNKGNFPGRFSGRQFSNSRSEMNVSTLELGDSALYLCAQGRASYNEQFFGPGTRLTVL.

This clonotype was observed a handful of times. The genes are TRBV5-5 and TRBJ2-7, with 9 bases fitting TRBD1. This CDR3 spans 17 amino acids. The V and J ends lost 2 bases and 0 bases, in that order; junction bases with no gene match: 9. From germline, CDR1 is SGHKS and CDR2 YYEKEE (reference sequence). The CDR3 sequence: CASSFGGTGRASYEQYF. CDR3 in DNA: TGTGCCAGCAGCTTTGGTGGGACAGGGAGGGCCTCCTACGAGCAGTACTTC.

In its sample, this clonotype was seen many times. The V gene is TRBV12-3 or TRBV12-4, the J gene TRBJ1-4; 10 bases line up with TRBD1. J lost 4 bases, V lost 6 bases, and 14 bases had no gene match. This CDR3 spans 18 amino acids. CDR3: CASRRKTGTGVLNEKLFF. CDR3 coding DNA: TGTGCCAGCAGACGAAAGACCGGGACAGGGGTTCTTAATGAAAAACTGTTTTTT.

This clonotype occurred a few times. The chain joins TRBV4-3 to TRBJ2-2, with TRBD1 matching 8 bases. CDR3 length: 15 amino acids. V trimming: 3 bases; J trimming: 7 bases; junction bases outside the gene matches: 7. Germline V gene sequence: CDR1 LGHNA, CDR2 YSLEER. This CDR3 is CASSQVTGAFGELFF. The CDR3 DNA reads TGCGCCAGCAGCCAGGTGACAGGGGCCTTCGGGGAGCTGTTTTTT.

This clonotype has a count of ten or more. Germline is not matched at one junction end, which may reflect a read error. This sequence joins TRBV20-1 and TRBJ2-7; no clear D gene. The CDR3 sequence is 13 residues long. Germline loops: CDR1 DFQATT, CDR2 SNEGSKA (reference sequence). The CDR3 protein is CSAREAASYKQYF. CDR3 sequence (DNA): TGCAGTGCTAGAGAGGCAGCTTCCTACAAGCAGTACTTC.

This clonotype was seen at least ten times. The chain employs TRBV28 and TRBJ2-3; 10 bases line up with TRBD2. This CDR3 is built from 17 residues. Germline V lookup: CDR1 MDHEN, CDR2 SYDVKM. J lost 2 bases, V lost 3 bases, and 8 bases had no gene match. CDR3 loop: CASSFIIAGGPTDTQYF. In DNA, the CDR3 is TGTGCCAGCAGTTTTATTATAGCGGGGGGTCCCACAGATACGCAGTATTTT.

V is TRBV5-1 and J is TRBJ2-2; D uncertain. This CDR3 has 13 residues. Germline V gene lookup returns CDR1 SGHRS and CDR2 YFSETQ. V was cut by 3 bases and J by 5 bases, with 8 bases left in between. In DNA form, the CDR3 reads TGCGCCAGCAGCTCGGACCCAACCGGGGAGCTGTTTTTT. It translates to CASSSDPTGELFF.

The CDR3 DNA sequence: TGTGCCATCAGTGAGTCACAGCCTTCTGGAAACACCATATATTTT. Amino acid sequence: CAISESQPSGNTIYF. The gene calls are TRBV10-3 and TRBJ1-3, with no clear D. Per the germline V gene, CDR1 is ENHRY and CDR2 is SYGVKD. This CDR3 is 15 amino acids long. V lost 0 bases and J 1 base, leaving 7 bases between the germline ends.

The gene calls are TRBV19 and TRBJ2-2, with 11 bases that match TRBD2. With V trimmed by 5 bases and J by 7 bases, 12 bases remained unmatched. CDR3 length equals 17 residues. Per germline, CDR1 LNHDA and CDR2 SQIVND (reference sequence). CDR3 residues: CASSALLAGEGNGELFF. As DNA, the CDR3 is TGTGCCAGTAGTGCCCTACTAGCGGGAGAGGGGAACGGGGAGCTGTTTTTT.

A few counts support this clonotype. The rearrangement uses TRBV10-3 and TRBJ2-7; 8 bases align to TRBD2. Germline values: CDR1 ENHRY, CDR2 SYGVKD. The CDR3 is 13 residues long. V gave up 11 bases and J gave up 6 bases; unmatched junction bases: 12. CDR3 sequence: CASYGGGLGEQYF. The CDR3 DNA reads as TGTGCCTCCTACGGGGGGGGGCTGGGCGAGCAGTACTTC.

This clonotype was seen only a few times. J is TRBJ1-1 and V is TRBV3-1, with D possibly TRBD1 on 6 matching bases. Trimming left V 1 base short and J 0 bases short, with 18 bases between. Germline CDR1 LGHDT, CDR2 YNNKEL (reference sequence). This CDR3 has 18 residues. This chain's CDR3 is CASSQAWGLWDMNTEAFF. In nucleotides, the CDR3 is TGTGCCAGCAGCCAAGCCTGGGGCCTTTGGGACATGAACACTGAAGCTTTCTTT.